This T cell receptor (beta chain) was obtained from a study of shared clonotypes between healthy human individuals. Overall study context: Donors were a couple of women and a few men aged 18 to 49.

With regard to this clone: The sample carries other DNA sequences with the same CDR3.

CDR1 is MDHEN and CDR2 is SYDVKM in the germline V gene. V lost 3 bases and J lost 0, with 6 bases in between. This CDR3 has 14 amino acids. Method: immunoSEQ multiplex PCR; TCRdb's copy keeps in-frame clones and lacks some. The sample carries approximately 640,000 clones, about 90% recorded once. Sequencing used memory CD8+ T cells from PBMCs. Subset: CD45RO+ cells pooled with CCR7-negative TemRA cells. The sequence derives from a young man in good health. Some clones in this sample may be carry-over from other donors' samples. This chain connects TRBV28 to TRBJ2-4; D is undetermined. CDR3 sequence: CASSFGEAKNIQYF. The DNA for the CDR3 is TGTGCCAGCAGTTTTGGGGAAGCCAAAAACATTCAGTACTTC.